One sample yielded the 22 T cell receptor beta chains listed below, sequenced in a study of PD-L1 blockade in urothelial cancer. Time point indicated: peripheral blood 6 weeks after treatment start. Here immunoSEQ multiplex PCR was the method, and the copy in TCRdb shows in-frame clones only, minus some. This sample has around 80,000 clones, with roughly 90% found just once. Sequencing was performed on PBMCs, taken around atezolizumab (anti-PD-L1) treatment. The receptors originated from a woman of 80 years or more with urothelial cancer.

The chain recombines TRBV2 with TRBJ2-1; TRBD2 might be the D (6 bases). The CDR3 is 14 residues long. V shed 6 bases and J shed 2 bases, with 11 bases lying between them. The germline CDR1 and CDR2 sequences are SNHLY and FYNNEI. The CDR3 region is CASRFGGTYNEQFF. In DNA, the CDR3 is TGTGCCAGCAGATTTGGCGGGACCTACAATGAGCAGTTCTTC.

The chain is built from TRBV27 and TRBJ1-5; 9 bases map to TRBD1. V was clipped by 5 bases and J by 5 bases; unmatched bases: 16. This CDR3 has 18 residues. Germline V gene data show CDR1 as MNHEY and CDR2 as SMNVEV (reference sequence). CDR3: CASSTRVWLDRGYQPQHF. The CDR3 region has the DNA TGTGCCAGCAGTACTAGGGTCTGGTTGGACAGGGGCTATCAGCCCCAGCATTTT.

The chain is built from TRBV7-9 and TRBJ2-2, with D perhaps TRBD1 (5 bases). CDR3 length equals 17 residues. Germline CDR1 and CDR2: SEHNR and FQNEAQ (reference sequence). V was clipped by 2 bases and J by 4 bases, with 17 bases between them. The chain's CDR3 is CASSLRPQSQGTGELFF. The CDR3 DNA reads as TGTGCCAGCAGCTTACGCCCCCAGAGCCAGGGCACCGGGGAGCTGTTTTTT.

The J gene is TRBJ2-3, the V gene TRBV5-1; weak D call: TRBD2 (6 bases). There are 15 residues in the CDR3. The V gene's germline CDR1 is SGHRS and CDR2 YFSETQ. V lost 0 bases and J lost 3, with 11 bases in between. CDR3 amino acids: CASSLVGGATDTQYF. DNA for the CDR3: TGCGCCAGCAGCTTGGTGGGGGGAGCGACAGATACGCAGTATTTT.

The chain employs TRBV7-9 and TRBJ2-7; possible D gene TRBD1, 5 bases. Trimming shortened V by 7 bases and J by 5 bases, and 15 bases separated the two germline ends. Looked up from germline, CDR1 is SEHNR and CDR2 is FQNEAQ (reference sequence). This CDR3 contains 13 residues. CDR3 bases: TGTGCCAGCATCGGGTCAGGGATAGACGAGCAGTACTTC. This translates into CASIGSGIDEQYF.

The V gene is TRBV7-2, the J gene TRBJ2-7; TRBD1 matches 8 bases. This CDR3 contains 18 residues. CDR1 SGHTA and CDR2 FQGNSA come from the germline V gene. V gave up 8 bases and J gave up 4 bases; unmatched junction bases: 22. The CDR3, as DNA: TGTGCCAGCCGAGCTTTGTTAGCCCCCCAGGGGGCCGTATACGAGCAGTACTTC. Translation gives CASRALLAPQGAVYEQYF.

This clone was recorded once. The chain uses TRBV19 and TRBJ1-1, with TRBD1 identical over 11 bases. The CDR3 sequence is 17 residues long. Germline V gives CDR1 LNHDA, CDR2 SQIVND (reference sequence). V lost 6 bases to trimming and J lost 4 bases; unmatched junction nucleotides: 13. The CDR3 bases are TGTGCCAGTAGCCTCTATGGGACAGGGGGAAAGGGCACTGAAGCTTTCTTT. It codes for CASSLYGTGGKGTEAFF.

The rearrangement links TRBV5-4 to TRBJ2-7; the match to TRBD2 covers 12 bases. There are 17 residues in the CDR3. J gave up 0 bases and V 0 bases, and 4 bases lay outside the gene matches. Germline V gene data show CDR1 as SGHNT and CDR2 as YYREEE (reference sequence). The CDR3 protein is CASSLGLAGASSYEQYF. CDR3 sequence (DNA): TGTGCCAGCAGCTTGGGACTAGCGGGAGCGAGCTCCTACGAGCAGTACTTC.

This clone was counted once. Written as DNA, the CDR3 is TGTGCCAGCAATTACCTACGAGGGACAGGGGCGAACTATGGCTACACCTTC. It yields the protein CASNYLRGTGANYGYTF. This chain links TRBV21-1 with TRBJ1-2; TRBD1, the D gene given by the table, was not confirmed from the DNA. TRBV21-1 is termed a pseudogene. This CDR3 spans 17 amino acids.

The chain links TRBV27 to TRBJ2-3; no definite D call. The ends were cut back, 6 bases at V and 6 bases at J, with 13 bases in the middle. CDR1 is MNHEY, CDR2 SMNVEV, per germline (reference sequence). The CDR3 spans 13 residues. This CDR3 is CASREPQLDTQYF. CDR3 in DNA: TGTGCCAGCAGGGAGCCCCAGCTGGATACGCAGTATTTT.

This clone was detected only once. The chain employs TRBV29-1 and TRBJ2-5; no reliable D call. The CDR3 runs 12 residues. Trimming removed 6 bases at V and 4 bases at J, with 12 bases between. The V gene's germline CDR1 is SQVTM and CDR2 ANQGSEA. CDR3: CSVRSTGETQYF. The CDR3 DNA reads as TGCAGCGTCAGATCCACGGGAGAGACCCAGTACTTC.

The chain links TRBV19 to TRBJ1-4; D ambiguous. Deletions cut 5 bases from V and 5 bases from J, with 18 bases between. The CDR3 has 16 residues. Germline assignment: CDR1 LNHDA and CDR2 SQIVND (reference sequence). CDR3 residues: CASSPGGGRRNEKLFF. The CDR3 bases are TGTGCCAGTAGTCCCGGAGGAGGGAGGCGGAATGAAAAACTGTTTTTT.

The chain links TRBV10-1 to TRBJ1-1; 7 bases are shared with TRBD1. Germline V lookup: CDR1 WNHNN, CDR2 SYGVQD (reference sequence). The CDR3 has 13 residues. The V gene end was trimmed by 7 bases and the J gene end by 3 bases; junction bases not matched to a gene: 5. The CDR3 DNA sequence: TGCGCCAGCATCAGAACAGGGGACACTGAAGCTTTCTTT. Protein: CASIRTGDTEAFF.

The DNA for the CDR3 is TGTGCCAGTAGCCCTCAGGGAATCAATCAGCCCCAGCATTTT. As protein: CASSPQGINQPQHF. The chain joins TRBV19 to TRBJ1-5; perhaps TRBD1 as D (5 bases). This CDR3 is built from 14 residues. The V end lost 6 bases, the J end lost 3 bases, and 12 bases lay between the germline ends. Germline V gene data show CDR1 as LNHDA and CDR2 as SQIVND (reference sequence).

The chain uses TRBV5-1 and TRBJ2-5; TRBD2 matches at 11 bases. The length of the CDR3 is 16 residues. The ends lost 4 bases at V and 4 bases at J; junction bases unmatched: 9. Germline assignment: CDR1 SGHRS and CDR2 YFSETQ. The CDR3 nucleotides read TGCGCCAGCAGCACGCCAACTAGCGGGGGAGGAGAGACCCAGTACTTC. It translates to CASSTPTSGGGETQYF.

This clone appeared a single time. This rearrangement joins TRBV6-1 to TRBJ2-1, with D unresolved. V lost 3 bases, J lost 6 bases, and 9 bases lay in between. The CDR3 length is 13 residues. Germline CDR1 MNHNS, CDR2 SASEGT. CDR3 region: CASSEMRSNEQFF. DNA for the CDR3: TGTGCCAGCAGTGAGATGCGGTCCAATGAGCAGTTCTTC.

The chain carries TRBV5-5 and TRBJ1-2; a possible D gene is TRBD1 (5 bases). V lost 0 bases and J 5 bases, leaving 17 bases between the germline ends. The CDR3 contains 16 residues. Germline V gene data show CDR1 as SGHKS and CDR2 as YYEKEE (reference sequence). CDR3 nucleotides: TGTGCCAGCAGCTTGGGGGGAGGACAAACCGCTTATGGCTACACCTTC. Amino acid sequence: CASSLGGGQTAYGYTF.

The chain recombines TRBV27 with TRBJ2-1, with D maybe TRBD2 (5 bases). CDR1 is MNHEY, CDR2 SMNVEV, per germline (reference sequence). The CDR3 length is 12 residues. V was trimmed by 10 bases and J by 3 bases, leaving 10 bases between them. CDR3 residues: CATRRDYNEQFF. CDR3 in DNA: TGTGCCACCCGACGGGACTACAATGAGCAGTTCTTC.

In nucleotides, the CDR3 is TGTGCCACCAGCAGGTTAGTGGATGAGCAGTTCTTC. It is translated as CATSRLVDEQFF. This chain joins TRBV15 and TRBJ2-1; D call uncertain. From germline, CDR1 is LNHNV and CDR2 YYDKDF (reference sequence). V was clipped by 3 bases and J by 8 bases, with 8 bases between them. This CDR3 region has 12 residues.

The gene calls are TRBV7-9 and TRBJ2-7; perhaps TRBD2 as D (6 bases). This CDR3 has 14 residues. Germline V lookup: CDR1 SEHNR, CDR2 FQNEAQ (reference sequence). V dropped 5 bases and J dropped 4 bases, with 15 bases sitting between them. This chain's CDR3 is CASSPRGGKYEQYF. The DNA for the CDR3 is TGTGCCAGCAGCCCCCGCGGCGGGAAGTACGAGCAGTACTTC.

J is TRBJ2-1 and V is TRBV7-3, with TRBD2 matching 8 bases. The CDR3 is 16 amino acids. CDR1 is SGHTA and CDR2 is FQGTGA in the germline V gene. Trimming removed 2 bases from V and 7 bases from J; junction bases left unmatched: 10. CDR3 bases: TGTGCCAGCAGCTTACGAGCGGGAGTGTCCCATAATGAGCAGTTCTTC. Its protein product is CASSLRAGVSHNEQFF. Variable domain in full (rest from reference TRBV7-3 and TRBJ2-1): GAGVSQTPSNKVTEKGKYVELRCDPISGHTALYWYRQSLGQGPEFLIYFQGTGAADDSGLPNDRFFAVRPEGSVSTLKIQRTERGDSAVYLCASSLRAGVSHNEQFFGPGTRLTVL.

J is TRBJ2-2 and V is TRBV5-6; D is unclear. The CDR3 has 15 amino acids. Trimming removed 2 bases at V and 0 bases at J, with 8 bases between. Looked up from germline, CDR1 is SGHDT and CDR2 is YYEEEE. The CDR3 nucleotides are TGTGCCAGCAGCTTCCAGATCGCGAACACCGGGGAGCTGTTTTTT. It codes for CASSFQIANTGELFF.